Below, 14 T cell receptor beta chains from the same sample are listed, as sequenced in a study of cytomegalovirus exposure and HLA in healthy donors. The table came from immunoSEQ multiplex PCR; TCRdb's copy has only in-frame clones and leaves some out. The table has some 290,000 clones, roughly 88% seen once. The sample was PBMCs. These receptor sequences come from a man aged 25-45 years in good health and CMV-seronegative.

J is TRBJ2-1 and V is TRBV9, with D perhaps TRBD1 (6 bases). The V gene's germline CDR1 is SGDLS and CDR2 YYNGEE. This CDR3 is built from 15 residues. The V and J ends lost 7 bases and 1 base respectively, with 15 bases between them. In nucleotides, the CDR3 is TGTGCCAGCGCCAGGGGAGAGGGGTCCTACAATGAGCAGTTCTTC. Translated: CASARGEGSYNEQFF. Drawing the rest from reference TRBV9 and TRBJ2-1, the complete variable domain is DSGVTQTPKHLITATGQRVTLRCSPRSGDLSVYWYQQSLDQGLQFLIQYYNGEERAKGNILERFSAQQFPDLHSELNLSSLELGDSALYFCASARGEGSYNEQFFGPGTRLTVL.

J is TRBJ2-7 and V is TRBV2, with D perhaps matching TRBD1 (6 bases). The CDR3 length is 13 residues. CDR1 and CDR2 from the germline V gene are SNHLY and FYNNEI. V was trimmed by 10 bases and J by 0 bases, leaving 13 bases between them. CDR3 DNA sequence: TGTGCCATCCTCCGGGACAACTCCTACGAGCAGTACTTC. This sequence encodes CAILRDNSYEQYF.

The CDR3 region is CASSLGGSRVTEAFF. The CDR3, as DNA: TGTGCCAGCAGCTTGGGGGGCAGCAGGGTCACTGAAGCTTTCTTT. The chain links TRBV5-6 to TRBJ1-1; tentative D call: TRBD1 (5 bases). Germline lookup yields CDR1 SGHDT and CDR2 YYEEEE. The CDR3 is 15 residues long. The ends were cut back, 0 bases at V and 4 bases at J, with 13 bases in the middle.

The genes are TRBV19 and TRBJ2-2; D might be TRBD1 (5 bases). Germline V gene lookup returns CDR1 LNHDA and CDR2 SQIVND (reference sequence). Trimming cost V 5 bases and J 13 bases, with 14 bases left between them. This CDR3 contains 12 residues. The CDR3 loop reads CASSPRQGPLFF. CDR3 DNA sequence: TGTGCCAGTAGTCCCCGGCAGGGTCCGCTGTTTTTT.

This chain joins TRBV7-7 and TRBJ2-1; 8 nucleotides match TRBD1. Germline CDR1 and CDR2: SSHAT and FNYEAQ (reference sequence). V dropped 5 bases and J dropped 8; count of bases not matched to a gene: 8. This CDR3 comprises 14 residues. CDR3 sequence reads: CASSPDRQGHEQFF. In DNA, the CDR3 is TGTGCCAGCAGCCCAGACAGACAGGGGCATGAGCAGTTCTTC.

The rearrangement links TRBV5-1 to TRBJ2-1; TRBD1 agrees at 7 bases. With 4 bases clipped from V and 7 bases from J, the junction kept 8 bases outside the gene matches. Germline V gives CDR1 SGHRS, CDR2 YFSETQ. The CDR3 runs 14 residues. As DNA, the CDR3 is TGCGCCAGCAGCCCGTACAGGGGTTCTAATGAGCAGTTCTTC. Translation gives CASSPYRGSNEQFF. Complete variable domain (other parts from reference TRBV5-1 and TRBJ2-1): KAGVTQTPRYLIKTRGQQVTLSCSPISGHRSVSWYQQTPGQGLQFLFEYFSETQRNKGNFPGRFSGRQFSNSRSEMNVSTLELGDSALYLCASSPYRGSNEQFFGPGTRLTVL.

The V and J genes are TRBV7-8 and TRBJ1-2; D gene ambiguous. Trimming left V 5 bases short and J 7 bases short, with 17 bases between. The length of the CDR3 is 14 residues. Looked up from germline, CDR1 is SGHVS and CDR2 is FQNEAQ. The CDR3 DNA is TGTGCCAGCAGCCTCGACCTCTTCCGGAGTGGCTACACCTTC. It yields the protein CASSLDLFRSGYTF.

The chain carries TRBV2 and TRBJ1-4; TRBD1 matches 9 bases. Germline V gene sequence: CDR1 SNHLY, CDR2 FYNNEI. The CDR3 is 17 residues long. Unmatched junction bases numbered 12, after V lost 6 bases and J lost 4 bases. The CDR3 reads CASSYFKQGAFNEKLFF. The DNA for the CDR3 is TGTGCCAGCAGCTACTTTAAACAGGGGGCATTTAATGAAAAACTGTTTTTT.

The chain couples TRBV7-6 to TRBJ1-2, with D possibly TRBD1 on 5 matching bases. The CDR3 length is 17 residues. V was pared by 3 bases and J by 2 bases, with 19 bases between. Germline V lookup: CDR1 SGHVS, CDR2 FNYEAQ. The CDR3 region has the DNA TGTGCCAGCAGCTTGGGAGGCCGGAGGGGCGGAAACTATGGCTACACCTTC. This gives the protein CASSLGGRRGGNYGYTF.

The chain is built from TRBV4-2 and TRBJ1-5; 7 bases fit TRBD1. The CDR3 has 17 residues. J was trimmed by 0 bases and V by 2 bases; bases with no gene match: 7. Germline CDR1 reads LGHNA; CDR2 reads YNFKEQ. This CDR3 is CASSQTTDRDSNQPQHF. CDR3 sequence (DNA): TGTGCCAGCAGCCAAACCACAGACAGGGATAGCAATCAGCCCCAGCATTTT.

This chain links TRBV5-5 with TRBJ2-7; 7 positions match TRBD1. The CDR3 spans 15 residues. Germline CDR1 reads SGHKS; CDR2 reads YYEKEE (reference sequence). After removal of 1 base from V and 2 bases from J, the junction contained 6 bases not matched to a gene. DNA of the CDR3: TGTGCCAGCAGCTTGCTTCCGACAGGGCCCTACGAGCAGTACTTC. This encodes CASSLLPTGPYEQYF.

V usage is TRBV5-6 and J usage is TRBJ2-6; D gene ambiguous. The CDR3 length is 16 residues. Between the trimmed V and J ends, which lost 2 bases and 2 bases, there was a span of 11 bases. The germline V gene has CDR1 SGHDT and CDR2 YYEEEE. This CDR3 is CASSFPADPGANVLTF. In nucleotides, the CDR3 is TGTGCCAGCAGCTTCCCCGCGGATCCTGGGGCCAACGTCCTGACTTTC.

In this sample, this clone turned up once. This chain joins TRBV7-9 and TRBJ2-7, with 8 bases aligning to TRBD2. Germline V gene lookup returns CDR1 SEHNR and CDR2 FQNEAQ (reference sequence). CDR3 size: 15 residues. Losses at the gene ends were 3 bases for V and 6 bases for J; bases not matched to a gene: 10. For the CDR3, the DNA is TGTGCCAGCAGCTTTACCCCGGGACTAGGGCCCGAGCAGTACTTC. Translating it yields CASSFTPGLGPEQYF. The full variable domain, with the rest looked up from reference TRBV7-9 and TRBJ2-7, is DTGVSQNPRHKITKRGQNVTFRCDPISEHNRLYWYRQTLGQGPEFLTYFQNEAQLEKSRLLSDRFSAERPKGSFSTLEIQRTEQGDSAMYLCASSFTPGLGPEQYFGPGTRLTVT.

V is TRBV7-7 and J is TRBJ2-7, with D maybe TRBD2 (5 bases). CDR3 size: 13 residues. Germline CDR1 is SSHAT and CDR2 is FNYEAQ (reference sequence). V lost 2 bases to trimming and J lost 5 bases, with 10 bases between them. The CDR3 reads CASSLSSGNEQYF. The CDR3 region has the DNA TGTGCCAGCAGCTTATCGTCGGGGAACGAGCAGTACTTC.